The clone carrying this T cell receptor beta chain occurred many times. The antigen is not known. The record originates from a study of identifying expanded T cells in peripheral blood. Study-level results: Two-week clone count variance significantly increased as total template count grew.

The repertoire was sequenced with immunoSEQ multiplex PCR; TCRdb's copy has only in-frame clones and lacks some. The table shows around 47,000 clones, with 82% occurring only once. There are 13 residues in the CDR3. Looked up from germline, CDR1 is SGDLS and CDR2 is YYNGEE. Trimming removed 3 bases at V and 6 bases at J, with 9 bases between. The origin of this receptor is a person between 18 and 70 years old in good health. The rearrangement uses TRBV9 and TRBJ2-2, with D perhaps TRBD2 (5 bases). Sequencing was performed on blood. CDR3 region: CASSADFAGELFF. The CDR3 DNA is TGTGCCAGCAGCGCGGACTTCGCCGGGGAGCTGTTTTTT.